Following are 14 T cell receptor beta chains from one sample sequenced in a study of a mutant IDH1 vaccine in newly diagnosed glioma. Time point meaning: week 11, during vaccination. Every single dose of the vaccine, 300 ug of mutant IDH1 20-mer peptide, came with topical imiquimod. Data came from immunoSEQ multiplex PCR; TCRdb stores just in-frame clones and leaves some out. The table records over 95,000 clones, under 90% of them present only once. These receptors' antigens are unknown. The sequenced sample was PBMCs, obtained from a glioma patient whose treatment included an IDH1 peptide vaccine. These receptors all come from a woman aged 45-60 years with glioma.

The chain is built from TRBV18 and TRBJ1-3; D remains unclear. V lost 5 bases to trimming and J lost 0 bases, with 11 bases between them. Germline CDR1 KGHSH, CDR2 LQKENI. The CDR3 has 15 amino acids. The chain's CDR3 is CASSSRGSSGNTIYF. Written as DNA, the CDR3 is TGTGCCAGCTCATCTCGAGGGAGCTCTGGAAACACCATATATTTT.

Written as DNA, the CDR3 is TGTGCCAGCGGTACCGGGACAGGGAACGAGCAGTACTTC. It codes for CASGTGTGNEQYF. J is TRBJ2-7 and V is TRBV7-8; 9 nucleotides match TRBD1. The CDR3 extends over 13 amino acids. Trimming cost V 8 bases and J 5 bases; bases outside gene matches: 7. Germline loops: CDR1 SGHVS, CDR2 FQNEAQ.

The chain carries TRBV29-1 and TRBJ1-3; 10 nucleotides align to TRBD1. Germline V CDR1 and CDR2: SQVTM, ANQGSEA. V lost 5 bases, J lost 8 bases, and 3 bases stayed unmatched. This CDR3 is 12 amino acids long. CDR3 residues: CSVRQGADTIYF. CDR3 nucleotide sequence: TGCAGCGTTCGACAGGGGGCGGACACCATATATTTT.

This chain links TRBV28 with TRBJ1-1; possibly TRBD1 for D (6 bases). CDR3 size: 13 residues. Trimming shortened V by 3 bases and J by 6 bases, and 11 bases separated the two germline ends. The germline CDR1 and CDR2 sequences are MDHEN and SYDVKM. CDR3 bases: TGTGCCAGCAGTTTCCCACAGGGTTCTGAAGCTTTCTTT. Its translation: CASSFPQGSEAFF.

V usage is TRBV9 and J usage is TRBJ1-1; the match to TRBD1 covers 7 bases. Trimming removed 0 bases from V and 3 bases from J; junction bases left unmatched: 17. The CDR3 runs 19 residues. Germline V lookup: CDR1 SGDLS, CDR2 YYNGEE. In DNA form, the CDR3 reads TGTGCCAGCAGCGTAGCCCCGATATGGGGAGGGGGCGACGACACTGAAGCTTTCTTT. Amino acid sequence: CASSVAPIWGGGDDTEAFF. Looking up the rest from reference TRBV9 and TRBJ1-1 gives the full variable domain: DSGVTQTPKHLITATGQRVTLRCSPRSGDLSVYWYQQSLDQGLQFLIQYYNGEERAKGNILERFSAQQFPDLHSELNLSSLELGDSALYFCASSVAPIWGGGDDTEAFFGQGTRLTVV.

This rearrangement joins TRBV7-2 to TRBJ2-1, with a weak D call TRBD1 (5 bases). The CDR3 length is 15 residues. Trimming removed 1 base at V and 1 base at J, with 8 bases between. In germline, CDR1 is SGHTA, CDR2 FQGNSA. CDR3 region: CASSLEQGSYNEQFF. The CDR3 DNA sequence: TGTGCCAGCAGCTTAGAGCAGGGTTCCTACAATGAGCAGTTCTTC. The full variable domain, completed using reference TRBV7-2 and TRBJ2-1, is GAGVSQSPSNKVTEKGKDVELRCDPISGHTALYWYRQSLGQGLEFLIYFQGNSAPDKSGLPSDRFSAERTGGSVSTLTIQRTQQEDSAVYLCASSLEQGSYNEQFFGPGTRLTVL.

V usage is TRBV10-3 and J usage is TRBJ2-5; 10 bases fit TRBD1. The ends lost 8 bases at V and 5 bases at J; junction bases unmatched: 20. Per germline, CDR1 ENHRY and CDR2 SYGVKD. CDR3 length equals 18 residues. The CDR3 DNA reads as TGTGCCATCTCCGGGCCACGGGACAGGGGCTTACCGGGCGAGACCCAGTACTTC. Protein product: CAISGPRDRGLPGETQYF.

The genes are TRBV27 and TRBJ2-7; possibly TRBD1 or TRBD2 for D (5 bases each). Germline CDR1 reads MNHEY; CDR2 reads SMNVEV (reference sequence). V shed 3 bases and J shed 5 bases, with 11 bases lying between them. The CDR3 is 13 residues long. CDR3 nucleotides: TGTGCCAGCAGTTTTGGGGGAGCGGACGAGCAGTACTTC. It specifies CASSFGGADEQYF.

The CDR3 loop reads CASSGTGQKLFF. The CDR3 bases are TGTGCCAGCAGCGGCACGGGACAGAAGCTGTTTTTT. The chain recombines TRBV9 with TRBJ1-4; 7 positions match TRBD1. Per germline, CDR1 SGDLS and CDR2 YYNGEE. V gave up 3 bases and J gave up 14 bases; unmatched junction bases: 7. The CDR3 has 12 amino acids.

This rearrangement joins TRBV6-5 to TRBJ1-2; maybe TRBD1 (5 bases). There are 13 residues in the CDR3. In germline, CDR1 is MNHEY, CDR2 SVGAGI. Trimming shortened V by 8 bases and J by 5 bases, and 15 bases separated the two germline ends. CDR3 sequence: CASRRGSGYGYTF. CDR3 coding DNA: TGTGCCAGCCGGCGGGGCTCAGGGTATGGCTACACCTTC.

CDR3 nucleotides: TGTGCCAGCAGTCCCCTCGGGGGCGTAAACTCCTACGAGCAGTACTTC. Protein sequence: CASSPLGGVNSYEQYF. The chain carries TRBV27 and TRBJ2-7, with D possibly called TRBD1 or TRBD2 (6 bases each). The CDR3 contains 16 residues. V was pared by 5 bases and J by 0 bases, with 17 bases between. Germline assignment: CDR1 MNHEY and CDR2 SMNVEV (reference sequence).

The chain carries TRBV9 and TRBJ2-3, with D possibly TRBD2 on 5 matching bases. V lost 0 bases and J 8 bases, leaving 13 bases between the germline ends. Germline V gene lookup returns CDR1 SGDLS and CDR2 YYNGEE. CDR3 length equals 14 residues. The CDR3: CASSVGGSAFTQYF. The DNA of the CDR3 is TGTGCCAGCAGCGTAGGAGGTAGCGCGTTTACGCAGTATTTT. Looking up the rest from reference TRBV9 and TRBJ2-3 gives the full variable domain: DSGVTQTPKHLITATGQRVTLRCSPRSGDLSVYWYQQSLDQGLQFLIQYYNGEERAKGNILERFSAQQFPDLHSELNLSSLELGDSALYFCASSVGGSAFTQYFGPGTRLTVL.

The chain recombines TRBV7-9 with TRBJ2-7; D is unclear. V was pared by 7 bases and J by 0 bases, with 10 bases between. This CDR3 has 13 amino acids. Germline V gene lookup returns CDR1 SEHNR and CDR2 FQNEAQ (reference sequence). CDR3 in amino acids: CASTPQSSYEQYF. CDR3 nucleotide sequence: TGTGCCAGCACCCCTCAGTCCTCCTACGAGCAGTACTTC.

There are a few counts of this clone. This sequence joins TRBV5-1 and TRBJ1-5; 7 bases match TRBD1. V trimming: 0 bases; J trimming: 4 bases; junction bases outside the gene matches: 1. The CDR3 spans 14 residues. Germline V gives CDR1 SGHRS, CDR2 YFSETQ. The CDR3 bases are TGCGCCAGCAGCTTGGAACAGGGGAATCAGCCCCAGCATTTT. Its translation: CASSLEQGNQPQHF.